The sequence of this T cell receptor gamma chain was determined in a study of γδ T cells in repeated Plasmodium falciparum infection. Broader study findings: Over time and infection, Vgamma9/Vdelta2+ repertoires remained highly stable and polyclonal. Malian children's Vdelta2-negative repertoires appeared more expanded and less diverse than Australians'.

TCRdb reprocessed the multiplex PCR reads through CATT. This sample has about 26,000 gamma-chain clones, with around 3% found just once. This clone appeared many times. Its matching antigen is unknown. This CDR3 contains 12 residues. The ends lost 2 bases at V and 7 bases at J; junction bases unmatched: 5. The germline gives CDR1 GITISATS, CDR2 ISYDGTV (reference sequence). Flow sorting of PBMC yielded separate Vgamma9/Vdelta2+ and Vdelta2-negative gammadelta T cell populations for bulk repertoire analysis. V is TRGV9 and J is TRGJ1 or TRGJ2. The sequencing input was gamma-delta T cells from blood. The clonotype was recovered from a pool of human donors (malaria-infected and uninfected, not separated). The CDR3 DNA follows: TGTGCCTTGTGGGAGGCGGGGTATAAGAAACTCTTT. Translated, it gives CALWEAGYKKLF.